A selection of T cell receptor beta chains follows, all from one sample in a study of blood T cells in healthy people across ages. TCRdb passed the 5' RACE reads through MiXCR, listing each CDR3 protein once. There are fewer than 900,000 distinct CDR3 sequences in the sample; under 40% occur only once, and roughly 13% lies in the top ten. Sequencing was carried out using blood. These receptors came from a young man in good health. Both conserved end residues are part of each CDR3. A D gene is named only where the DNA matches it firmly. Clone size is stated in some rows and not others, as once, few, many or a class when expanded.

d_call: TRBD1
clone_size: once
v_call: TRBV5-1
j_call: TRBJ2-5
cdr3_aa: CASSRNQGQLIQETQYF
cdr3_nt: TGCGCCAGCAGCCGAAACCAGGGACAGCTGATTCAAGAGACCCAGTACTTC

d_call: -
clone_size: many
v_call: TRBV20-1
j_call: TRBJ2-5
cdr3_aa: CSAEPIQKFDREGETQYF
cdr3_nt: TGCAGTGCCGAACCCATACAGAAGTTCGACAGGGAGGGAGAGACCCAGTACTTC

d_call: TRBD1
clone_size: many
v_call: TRBV7-2
j_call: TRBJ2-5
cdr3_aa: CASSGQGAFGLDQETQYF
cdr3_nt: TGTGCCAGCAGCGGACAGGGGGCCTTTGGACTAGACCAAGAGACCCAGTACTTC

d_call: TRBD2
clone_size: -
v_call: TRBV6-2/TRBV6-3
j_call: TRBJ2-1
cdr3_aa: CASSWPLAGGPHKQFF
cdr3_nt: TGTGCCAGCAGTTGGCCCCTAGCGGGGGGGCCTCATAAGCAGTTCTTC

d_call: -
clone_size: few
v_call: TRBV7-3
j_call: TRBJ2-7
cdr3_aa: CASSLAGGDSYEQYF
cdr3_nt: TGTGCCAGCAGCTTGGCCGGGGGTGACTCCTACGAGCAGTACTTC

d_call: -
clone_size: many
v_call: TRBV12-3/TRBV12-4
j_call: TRBJ2-7
cdr3_aa: CASRRGYEQYF
cdr3_nt: TGTGCCAGCAGACGGGGCTACGAGCAGTACTTC

d_call: -
clone_size: -
v_call: TRBV2
j_call: TRBJ2-7
cdr3_aa: CASSRTSTDEQYF
cdr3_nt: TGTGCCAGCAGTCGAACTAGCACCGATGAGCAGTACTTC

d_call: -
clone_size: -
v_call: TRBV29-1
j_call: TRBJ2-7
cdr3_aa: CSVEGGQDGGSSYEQYF
cdr3_nt: TGCAGCGTTGAAGGGGGGCAGGACGGCGGAAGCTCCTACGAGCAGTACTTC

d_call: TRBD1
clone_size: many
v_call: TRBV5-1
j_call: TRBJ1-1
cdr3_aa: CASSFFDRGSGNTEAFF
cdr3_nt: TGCGCCAGCAGCTTTTTCGACAGGGGTTCAGGGAACACTGAAGCTTTCTTT

d_call: TRBD2
clone_size: -
v_call: TRBV3-1
j_call: TRBJ2-5
cdr3_aa: CATGTSGKNEQYF
cdr3_nt: TGTGCCACAGGGACTAGCGGGAAAAATGAGCAGTACTTC

d_call: -
clone_size: -
v_call: TRBV20-1
j_call: TRBJ1-3
cdr3_aa: CSARTKARSGNTIYF
cdr3_nt: TGCAGTGCTAGGACCAAGGCCCGCTCTGGAAACACCATATATTTT

d_call: TRBD1
clone_size: few
v_call: TRBV7-9
j_call: TRBJ2-1
cdr3_aa: CASSPQGGQEYNEQFF
cdr3_nt: TGTGCCAGCAGCCCACAAGGGGGACAGGAGTACAATGAGCAGTTCTTC

d_call: -
clone_size: few
v_call: TRBV4-1
j_call: TRBJ2-3
cdr3_aa: CASTATRGSTDTQYF
cdr3_nt: TGCGCCAGCACCGCCACGCGGGGAAGCACAGATACGCAGTATTTT

d_call: TRBD2
clone_size: -
v_call: TRBV20-1
j_call: TRBJ2-6
cdr3_aa: CSAIRGGSGANVLTF
cdr3_nt: TGCAGTGCCATACGGGGGGGCTCTGGGGCCAACGTCCTGACTTTC

d_call: -
clone_size: -
v_call: TRBV18
j_call: TRBJ1-1
cdr3_aa: CASSPIQAPNTEAFF
cdr3_nt: TGTGCCAGCTCACCCATACAGGCGCCGAACACTGAAGCTTTCTTT

d_call: TRBD1
clone_size: -
v_call: TRBV4-2
j_call: TRBJ1-1
cdr3_aa: CASSQDLARGVTEAFF
cdr3_nt: TGTGCCAGCAGCCAAGATTTGGCCAGGGGGGTCACTGAAGCTTTCTTT

d_call: -
clone_size: few
v_call: TRBV14
j_call: TRBJ1-2
cdr3_aa: CASSPSTNGGLYGYTF
cdr3_nt: TGTGCCAGCAGCCCAAGTACCAACGGAGGCCTCTATGGCTACACCTTC

d_call: -
clone_size: few
v_call: TRBV12-3/TRBV12-4
j_call: TRBJ1-1
cdr3_aa: CASSPSTDEAFF
cdr3_nt: TGTGCCAGCAGTCCTTCGACAGATGAAGCTTTCTTT

d_call: -
clone_size: few
v_call: TRBV30
j_call: TRBJ2-4
cdr3_aa: CAWSQGRKTKNIQYF
cdr3_nt: TGTGCCTGGAGTCAAGGACGGAAAACCAAAAACATTCAGTACTTC

d_call: -
clone_size: -
v_call: TRBV10-3
j_call: TRBJ1-1
cdr3_aa: CAISPGANTEAFF
cdr3_nt: TGTGCCATCAGTCCGGGGGCGAACACTGAAGCTTTCTTT

d_call: -
clone_size: -
v_call: TRBV4-1
j_call: TRBJ2-2
cdr3_aa: CASSQREGWDTGELFF
cdr3_nt: TGCGCCAGCAGCCAGAGGGAAGGGTGGGACACCGGGGAGCTGTTTTTT

d_call: TRBD1
clone_size: -
v_call: TRBV12-3/TRBV12-4
j_call: TRBJ2-1
cdr3_aa: CASRKTGGAQYEQFF
cdr3_nt: TGTGCCAGCAGAAAGACAGGGGGCGCGCAATATGAGCAGTTCTTC

d_call: -
clone_size: -
v_call: TRBV7-3
j_call: TRBJ2-1
cdr3_aa: CASSRVRMDEQFF
cdr3_nt: TGTGCCAGCAGCCGAGTGAGGATGGATGAGCAGTTCTTC

d_call: -
clone_size: many
v_call: TRBV10-3
j_call: TRBJ2-3
cdr3_aa: CAISEEQTTDTQYF
cdr3_nt: TGTGCCATCAGTGAAGAGCAGACCACAGATACGCAGTATTTT

d_call: TRBD1
clone_size: -
v_call: TRBV4-3
j_call: TRBJ1-4
cdr3_aa: CASSQAPGQGYEKLFF
cdr3_nt: TGCGCCAGCAGCCAGGCTCCGGGACAGGGATATGAAAAACTGTTTTTT

d_call: -
clone_size: few
v_call: TRBV3-1
j_call: TRBJ2-1
cdr3_aa: CASSQDYSEHNEQFF
cdr3_nt: TGTGCCAGCAGCCAAGATTATAGCGAGCACAATGAGCAGTTCTTC

d_call: -
clone_size: -
v_call: TRBV6-2/TRBV6-3
j_call: TRBJ2-7
cdr3_aa: CAIPFDEQYF
cdr3_nt: TGTGCCATACCGTTCGACGAGCAGTACTTC

d_call: TRBD1
clone_size: few
v_call: TRBV29-1
j_call: TRBJ1-1
cdr3_aa: CSVPLRQGPPKAFF
cdr3_nt: TGCAGCGTCCCCTTGAGACAGGGACCACCGAAAGCTTTCTTT

d_call: TRBD2
clone_size: -
v_call: TRBV3-1
j_call: TRBJ2-3
cdr3_aa: CASSPTRLAGGRPQYF
cdr3_nt: TGTGCCAGTAGCCCCACAAGACTAGCGGGGGGTCGTCCGCAGTATTTT

d_call: TRBD2
clone_size: few
v_call: TRBV2
j_call: TRBJ2-1
cdr3_aa: CASRLGLADYNEQFF
cdr3_nt: TGTGCCAGCAGACTGGGGCTAGCGGATTACAATGAGCAGTTCTTC

d_call: TRBD2
clone_size: few
v_call: TRBV12-3/TRBV12-4
j_call: TRBJ2-1
cdr3_aa: CASSRDGLADYYNEQFF
cdr3_nt: TGTGCCAGCAGCCGAGACGGACTAGCGGATTACTACAATGAGCAGTTCTTC

d_call: -
clone_size: few
v_call: TRBV21-1
j_call: TRBJ2-5
cdr3_aa: CASSKLAGQGRETQYF
cdr3_nt: TGTGCCAGCAGCAAATTAGCGGGACAGGGCCGAGAGACCCAGTACTTC

d_call: TRBD1
clone_size: -
v_call: TRBV29-1
j_call: TRBJ2-2
cdr3_aa: CSAAPGQGTGELFF
cdr3_nt: TGCAGCGCCGCCCCGGGACAGGGAACCGGGGAGCTGTTTTTT

d_call: -
clone_size: -
v_call: TRBV7-2
j_call: TRBJ2-2
cdr3_aa: CASSLTRGHTGELFF
cdr3_nt: TGTGCCAGCAGCTTAACGCGGGGGCACACCGGGGAGCTGTTTTTT

d_call: TRBD1
clone_size: -
v_call: TRBV20-1
j_call: TRBJ2-7
cdr3_aa: CSASAAGTGFYEQYF
cdr3_nt: TGCAGTGCTAGTGCGGCCGGGACAGGATTCTACGAGCAGTACTTC

d_call: -
clone_size: few
v_call: TRBV12-3/TRBV12-4
j_call: TRBJ2-1
cdr3_aa: CASSLEMHEQFF
cdr3_nt: TGTGCCAGCAGTTTAGAGATGCATGAGCAGTTCTTC

d_call: -
clone_size: few
v_call: TRBV6-6
j_call: TRBJ1-1
cdr3_aa: CASSYEVNTEAFF
cdr3_nt: TGTGCCAGCAGTTACGAGGTTAACACTGAAGCTTTCTTT

d_call: -
clone_size: -
v_call: TRBV7-9
j_call: TRBJ1-5
cdr3_aa: CASSLETLNQPQHF
cdr3_nt: TGTGCCAGCAGCTTAGAAACATTGAATCAGCCCCAGCATTTT

d_call: -
clone_size: -
v_call: TRBV20-1
j_call: TRBJ2-1
cdr3_aa: CSAREMRLAHNEQFF
cdr3_nt: TGCAGTGCTAGAGAAATGCGTCTAGCCCACAATGAGCAGTTCTTC

d_call: -
clone_size: few
v_call: TRBV29-1
j_call: TRBJ1-1
cdr3_aa: CSPRRSMNTEAFF
cdr3_nt: TGCAGCCCCCGGAGGTCAATGAACACTGAAGCTTTCTTT